These T cell receptor beta chains were read from a single sample in a study of blood T cell repertoires in COVID-19. Generated by immunoSEQ multiplex PCR, the TCRdb table keeps only in-frame clones and is missing some. This table has about 160,000 clones, around 85% appearing once. The source material was peripheral blood. These receptors came from a man aged 60-69 years who had recovered from COVID-19. Each CDR3 is given with its conserved first and last residue. The D gene is left open where the match is weak. The size of a clone is reported for some rows only, either as once, few or many, or as a class for expanded clones.

clone_size	v_call	cdr3_length	d_call	j_call	cdr3_nt	cdr3_aa
-	TRBV9	16	TRBD1	TRBJ2-5	TGTGCCAGCAGCGTACGGGACAGGGGGGGACAAGAGACCCAGTACTTC	CASSVRDRGGQETQYF
-	TRBV18	14	-	TRBJ1-5	TGTGCCAGCTCACATGACAGAGAACATCAGCCCCAGCATTTT	CASSHDREHQPQHF
-	TRBV3-1/TRBV3-2	16	TRBD2	TRBJ2-3	TGTGCCAGCAGCGCCCTTAGCGGGGGGGCCTGGGATACGCAGTATTTT	CASSALSGGAWDTQYF
once	TRBV7-2	14	TRBD2	TRBJ2-5	TGTGCCAGCAGCCCCGGGACTAGAGGAGAGACCCAGTACTTC	CASSPGTRGETQYF
-	TRBV3-1/TRBV3-2	16	TRBD2	TRBJ2-1	TGTGCCAGCAGCCTCGGCGGGGGTGGGATGTACAATGAGCAGTTCTTC	CASSLGGGGMYNEQFF
-	TRBV18	14	TRBD2	TRBJ2-7	TGTGCCAGCTCACCCCCGGGAGGAATCGACGAGCAGTACTTC	CASSPPGGIDEQYF
-	TRBV5-4	14	-	TRBJ1-1	TGTGCCAGCAGCCTTAAGGGGGTTGGAACTGAAGCTTTCTTT	CASSLKGVGTEAFF
-	TRBV19	14	TRBD1	TRBJ1-3	TGTGCCAGTAGGAGACAGGGGGAAGGAAACACCATATATTTT	CASRRQGEGNTIYF
-	TRBV11-1	13	TRBD1	TRBJ1-6	TGTGCCAGCAGCGGGACAGGGTATAACACCCTCCACTTT	CASSGTGYNTLHF
-	TRBV3-1/TRBV3-2	16	TRBD1	TRBJ2-2	TGTGCCAGCAGCCTAACTTGGGACAGTTCCACCGGGGAGCTGTTTTTT	CASSLTWDSSTGELFF
-	TRBV30	14	-	TRBJ1-5	TGTGCCTGGAGCCAAATGCGGGGCAATCAGCCCCAGCATTTT	CAWSQMRGNQPQHF
-	TRBV3-1/TRBV3-2	11	-	TRBJ2-1	TGTGCCAGCAGCTCAGGCAGGGTTCAGTTCTTC	CASSSGRVQFF
-	TRBV5-1	14	-	TRBJ2-3	TGCGCCAGCAGCCCCGGACTGCCCACAGATACGCAGTATTTT	CASSPGLPTDTQYF
-	TRBV4-1	14	-	TRBJ2-2	TGCGCCAGCAGCCAAGGCCCCGAGGAGGGGGAGCTGTTTTTT	CASSQGPEEGELFF
-	TRBV5-4	13	TRBD1	TRBJ2-1	TGTGCCAGCAGCTCACAGGGGGCAGGGGAGCAGTTCTTC	CASSSQGAGEQFF
-	TRBV5-1	13	TRBD1	TRBJ1-2	TGCGCCAGCAGCTCCGGACAGGGAATAACTCACACCTTC	CASSSGQGITHTF
-	TRBV9	16	-	TRBJ2-5	TGTGCCAGCAGCGTAGGAACACCCCGGGGTGGGGAGACCCAGTACTTC	CASSVGTPRGGETQYF
-	TRBV15	15	-	TRBJ2-1	TGTGCCACCAACAAGGGGGGGACCTCCTACAATGAGCAGTTCTTC	CATNKGGTSYNEQFF
-	TRBV30	16	-	TRBJ1-1	TGTGCCTGGAGTGTGACCGGGAGGTTAACGAACACTGAAGCTTTCTTT	CAWSVTGRLTNTEAFF
-	TRBV27	14	-	TRBJ1-6	TGTGCCAGCAGGGAACAGTCCTATAATTCACCCCTCCACTTT	CASREQSYNSPLHF
-	TRBV6-4	14	-	TRBJ1-2	TGTGCCAGCAGGGTGACAGAGAACCGCTATGGCTACACCTTC	CASRVTENRYGYTF
-	TRBV7-2	13	-	TRBJ2-3	TGTGCCAGCTTAATCGGGGTTATAGATACGCAGTATTTT	CASLIGVIDTQYF
-	TRBV7-9	15	-	TRBJ1-5	TGTGCCAGCAGCCCAGGACAGTCCTTTAGGGAGCCCCAGCATTTT	CASSPGQSFREPQHF
once	TRBV7-7	14	TRBD1	TRBJ1-4	TGTGCTAGCAGCCCCGGGACAGGGGATGAAAAACTGTTTTTT	CASSPGTGDEKLFF
-	TRBV20-1	11	TRBD2	TRBJ2-7	TGCAGTGCCCGGGGGGGAGGTGAGCAGTACTTC	CSARGGGEQYF
-	TRBV9	15	-	TRBJ1-2	TGTGCCAGCAGCGTAGAAGACACCTCCCGGCAAGGCTACACCTTC	CASSVEDTSRQGYTF
-	TRBV6-5	13	TRBD1	TRBJ2-7	TGTGCCAGCAGCCCGGACAGGGGCTACGAGCAGTACTTC	CASSPDRGYEQYF
-	TRBV3-1/TRBV3-2	14	-	TRBJ2-5	TGTGCCAGCAGCCAAAATATGTACCAAGAGACCCAGTACTTC	CASSQNMYQETQYF
-	TRBV5-4	14	-	TRBJ1-2	TGTGCCAGCAGCCGCGCCGGGGCTAACTATGGCTACACCTTC	CASSRAGANYGYTF
-	TRBV19	14	-	TRBJ1-6	TGTGCCACGGGGGGCAGTTCCCCCTCCTCACCCCTCCACTTT	CATGGSSPSSPLHF
-	TRBV12-3/TRBV12-4	13	TRBD1	TRBJ1-1	TGTGCCAGCAGTAAGGGACAGGGGACTGAAGCTTTCTTT	CASSKGQGTEAFF
-	TRBV4-2	15	TRBD2	TRBJ2-3	TGTGCCAGCAGCCGCTTAGCGGGGGCCACAGATACGCAGTATTTT	CASSRLAGATDTQYF
-	TRBV5-1	13	TRBD1	TRBJ2-7	TGCGCCAGCAGCTCCTACAGGGGTTACGAGCAGTACTTC	CASSSYRGYEQYF
few	TRBV2	15	-	TRBJ1-2	TGTGCCAGCAGTCTCTTCCGTTCTGCTAACTATGGCTACACCTTC	CASSLFRSANYGYTF
-	TRBV10-3	15	TRBD2	TRBJ2-5	TGTGCCATTCGGGCGGGGGGGCCCCTCCAAGAGACCCAGTACTTC	CAIRAGGPLQETQYF
-	TRBV10-3	15	TRBD1	TRBJ1-5	TGTGCCATCAGTGAGTCGGGACAGGGGAATCAGCCCCAGCATTTT	CAISESGQGNQPQHF
-	TRBV11-3	14	-	TRBJ2-7	TGTGCCAGCAGCTTAGGGAGTGTCGGCTACGAGCAGTACTTC	CASSLGSVGYEQYF
-	TRBV4-1	17	-	TRBJ2-7	TGCGCCAGCAGCCAAGATGTGGAGTCAGATAGCTCCTACGAGCAGTACTTC	CASSQDVESDSSYEQYF
-	TRBV5-1	16	-	TRBJ1-6	TGCGCCAGCAGCCAGGAGGCGAGGGATGAGGGTTCACCCCTCCACTTT	CASSQEARDEGSPLHF
-	TRBV6-6	14	TRBD1	TRBJ1-3	TGTGCCAGCAGCGAACAGGGGGCTGGAAACACCATATATTTT	CASSEQGAGNTIYF
-	TRBV24-1	13	TRBD2	TRBJ2-1	TGTGCCACCAGTAGCGGGGGGGGGAATGAGCAGTTCTTC	CATSSGGGNEQFF
-	TRBV5-4	12	-	TRBJ1-2	TGTGCCAGCAGCTTGGTCGGGTTTGGCTACACCTTC	CASSLVGFGYTF
-	TRBV2	13	TRBD1	TRBJ1-2	TGTGCCAGCAGAGACAGGGAGGACTATGGCTACACCTTC	CASRDREDYGYTF
-	TRBV5-1	13	TRBD1	TRBJ2-1	TGCGCCAGCAGCGGGGGACAGGGAGGTGAGCAGTTCTTC	CASSGGQGGEQFF
-	TRBV28	18	TRBD2	TRBJ2-1	TGTGCCAGCAGTCCATCTTCCCCAAGCGCGGGGGTATACAATGAGCAGTTCTTC	CASSPSSPSAGVYNEQFF
-	TRBV7-6	16	TRBD2	TRBJ2-3	TGTGCCAGCAGCTTGAGAAGCGGGGGGAGTACAGATACGCAGTATTTT	CASSLRSGGSTDTQYF